The 23 T cell receptor beta chains below come from one sample, sequenced in a study of identical twins. MiXCR, applied by TCRdb to the 5' RACE reads, yields one record per CDR3 protein. The sample includes under 900,000 distinct CDR3 sequences, approximately 18% seen only once; the top ten take roughly 13%. The same sample was also used in a study of T cells expressing NK-cell markers.

Sequencing was carried out using PBMCs. The receptors shown here come from a woman aged 18-29 years in good health.

V usage is TRBV7-3 and J usage is TRBJ2-1; D may be TRBD1 or TRBD2 (5 bases each). This CDR3 region has 14 residues. Trimming took off 3 bases at V and 6 bases at J, with 12 bases between the two ends. CDR1 and CDR2 (germline): SGHTA, FQGTGA. In DNA, the CDR3 is TGTGCCAGCAGCTTTAGGCGAGGGGTCAATGAGCAGTTCTTC. Protein product: CASSFRRGVNEQFF.

The V and J genes are TRBV27 and TRBJ2-7, with D possibly called TRBD1 or TRBD2 (5 bases each). Germline V CDR1 and CDR2: MNHEY, SMNVEV (reference sequence). The CDR3 has 16 amino acids. The germline V and J ends were trimmed by 3 bases and 1 base, with 16 bases remaining between them. This CDR3 is CASSFLWGRGSYEQYF. For the CDR3, the DNA is TGTGCCAGCAGTTTCCTTTGGGGGAGAGGGTCCTACGAGCAGTACTTC.

This sequence joins TRBV20-1 and TRBJ2-1; D may be TRBD1 (6 bases). Germline CDR1 and CDR2: DFQATT and SNEGSKA (reference sequence). The V gene lost 2 bases and the J gene lost 9 bases, with 23 bases spanning the gap. The CDR3 loop spans 16 amino acids. The CDR3 DNA is TGCAGTGCTAGACAAACTGAACGAGGAAGCAGGGGTGAGCAGTTCTTC. Its translation is CSARQTERGSRGEQFF.

This chain uses TRBV6-1 with TRBJ2-7, with D unclear. The V end was cut by 6 bases, the J end by 0 bases, with 12 bases between. This CDR3 has 14 amino acids. The germline V gene encodes CDR1 MNHNS and CDR2 SASEGT. This CDR3 is CASRPTLSSYEQYF. The CDR3 region has the DNA TGTGCCAGCAGACCCACTCTAAGCTCCTACGAGCAGTACTTC.

This clonotype was recorded a few times. The rearrangement links TRBV6-1 to TRBJ2-7; tentative D call: TRBD1 (6 bases). The germline CDR1 and CDR2 sequences are MNHNS and SASEGT. CDR3 length equals 14 residues. The V end lost 6 bases, the J end lost 3 bases, and 15 bases lay between the germline ends. CDR3 in DNA: TGTGCCAGCAGAACCGGGCCCAGGGGCTACGAGCAGTACTTC. Translated: CASRTGPRGYEQYF.

There are a few counts of this clonotype. The chain is built from TRBV24-1 and TRBJ2-3; D remains ambiguous. The CDR3 contains 12 residues. V was cut by 0 bases and J by 11 bases, with 8 bases left in between. Germline V gene lookup returns CDR1 KGHDR and CDR2 SFDVKD. CDR3: CATSDLFGRQYF. The CDR3 DNA follows: TGTGCCACCAGTGATTTGTTCGGCAGGCAGTATTTT.

This clonotype was counted only a few times. V and J are TRBV4-3 and TRBJ2-7, with no clear D. Trimming left V 3 bases short and J 2 bases short, with 17 bases between. Germline lookup yields CDR1 LGHNA and CDR2 YSLEER. CDR3 length equals 16 residues. The CDR3 DNA reads TGCGCCAGCAGCCACATGACTCGGGCGGCAACCTACGAGCAGTACTTC. Protein product: CASSHMTRAATYEQYF.

This clonotype has only a few counts. The chain links TRBV9 to TRBJ2-7; 9 nucleotides agree with TRBD1. Germline values: CDR1 SGDLS, CDR2 YYNGEE. The CDR3 has 16 amino acids. With V trimmed by 0 bases and J by 4 bases, 8 bases remained unmatched. CDR3 sequence reads: CASSVGGGQGWYEQYF. The CDR3 region has the DNA TGTGCCAGCAGCGTAGGAGGGGGACAGGGATGGTACGAGCAGTACTTC. The full variable domain, with the rest looked up from reference TRBV9 and TRBJ2-7, is DSGVTQTPKHLITATGQRVTLRCSPRSGDLSVYWYQQSLDQGLQFLIQYYNGEERAKGNILERFSAQQFPDLHSELNLSSLELGDSALYFCASSVGGGQGWYEQYFGPGTRLTVT.

The chain has TRBV7-2 and TRBJ2-2; D is uncertain. The CDR3 sequence is 13 residues long. The germline V gene has CDR1 SGHTA and CDR2 FQGNSA. The V and J ends lost 2 bases and 6 bases respectively, with 7 bases between them. The CDR3 region is CASSLLGPGELFF. CDR3 sequence (DNA): TGTGCCAGCAGCTTACTGGGTCCCGGGGAGCTGTTTTTT.

The rearrangement uses TRBV11-2 and TRBJ2-3; 10 nucleotides align to TRBD2. V shed 0 bases, J shed 4 bases, and the junction held 13 bases outside the gene matches. CDR1 is SGHAT and CDR2 is FQNNGV in the germline V gene. The CDR3 is 19 residues long. The CDR3 is CASSLDLSSGRLEADTQYF. The CDR3 DNA reads as TGTGCCAGCAGCTTAGATTTAAGTAGCGGGAGGCTAGAGGCAGATACGCAGTATTTT.

The CDR3 DNA sequence: TGTGCCATCAGTGCCGGGGGGGCCGGGCAAGATACGCAGTATTTT. Its protein product is CAISAGGAGQDTQYF. The chain is built from TRBV10-3 and TRBJ2-3; 8 bases are a match to TRBD2. Germline CDR1 and CDR2: ENHRY and SYGVKD. CDR3 length: 15 residues. After removal of 4 bases from V and 5 bases from J, the junction contained 8 bases not matched to a gene.

This clonotype was counted only a few times. The rearrangement uses TRBV7-2 and TRBJ2-7, with 9 bases lining up with TRBD2. The CDR3 has 14 amino acids. Trimming cost V 5 bases and J 2 bases; bases outside gene matches: 4. Germline-derived CDR1 and CDR2 are SGHTA and FQGNSA. The CDR3 protein is CASSPRTSAYEQYF. The CDR3 DNA reads as TGTGCCAGCAGCCCACGGACTAGCGCCTACGAGCAGTACTTC.

The gene calls are TRBV7-9 and TRBJ2-5; maybe TRBD1 (5 bases). There are 14 residues in the CDR3. V gave up 5 bases and J gave up 7 bases, with 17 bases separating them. Germline V lookup: CDR1 SEHNR, CDR2 FQNEAQ (reference sequence). CDR3 in amino acids: CASSTSDSSRTQYF. The DNA for the CDR3 is TGTGCCAGCAGCACCTCTGACAGCTCAAGGACCCAGTACTTC.

This clonotype was recorded many times. The rearrangement joins TRBV5-1 to TRBJ2-1; 11 bases map to TRBD2. Trimming took 0 bases from V and 6 from J; bases not matched to a gene: 5. Per germline, CDR1 SGHRS and CDR2 YFSETQ. This CDR3 has 16 residues. The CDR3, as DNA: TGCGCCAGCAGCTTGGGGATACTAGCGGGAGTCAATGAGCAGTTCTTC. Its protein product is CASSLGILAGVNEQFF.

The genes are TRBV27 and TRBJ2-5; D unclear. The CDR3 length is 15 residues. CDR1 MNHEY and CDR2 SMNVEV come from the germline V gene (reference sequence). V gave up 1 base and J gave up 1 base, with 10 bases separating them. DNA of the CDR3: TGTGCCAGCAGTTTATTCGGACGGACCCAAGAGACCCAGTACTTC. This translates into CASSLFGRTQETQYF.

This rearrangement joins TRBV5-1 to TRBJ2-1, with 7 bases fitting TRBD2. The CDR3 consists of 15 residues. Trimming removed 2 bases from V and 6 bases from J; junction bases left unmatched: 8. In germline, CDR1 is SGHRS, CDR2 YFSETQ. CDR3 protein: CASSFLAAGVNEQFF. CDR3 nucleotides: TGCGCCAGCAGCTTCCTAGCGGCGGGGGTCAATGAGCAGTTCTTC.

The chain is built from TRBV7-9 and TRBJ2-1, with no clear D. Looked up from germline, CDR1 is SEHNR and CDR2 is FQNEAQ (reference sequence). The V gene lost 5 bases and the J gene lost 8 bases, with 13 bases spanning the gap. The CDR3 loop spans 13 amino acids. CDR3 amino acids: CASSRQEGDEQFF. CDR3 bases: TGTGCCAGCAGCCGTCAGGAAGGAGATGAGCAGTTCTTC.

The rearrangement links TRBV5-1 to TRBJ2-4, with D possibly matching TRBD2 (5 bases). This CDR3 comprises 13 residues. V lost 4 bases, J lost 5 bases, and 10 bases lay in between. Germline CDR1 reads SGHRS; CDR2 reads YFSETQ. CDR3 amino acids: CASSPEVENIQYF. CDR3 coding DNA: TGCGCCAGCAGCCCGGAGGTCGAAAACATTCAGTACTTC.

This rearrangement joins TRBV5-1 to TRBJ2-3; no reliable D call. Trimming took off 6 bases at V and 3 bases at J, with 11 bases between the two ends. This CDR3 region has 13 residues. The germline CDR1 and CDR2 sequences are SGHRS and YFSETQ. The CDR3 nucleotides are TGCGCCAGCACCTCCCTCTGGACAGATACGCAGTATTTT. The encoded protein is CASTSLWTDTQYF. The variable domain in full, completed from reference TRBV5-1 and TRBJ2-3, reads KAGVTQTPRYLIKTRGQQVTLSCSPISGHRSVSWYQQTPGQGLQFLFEYFSETQRNKGNFPGRFSGRQFSNSRSEMNVSTLELGDSALYLCASTSLWTDTQYFGPGTRLTVL.

This clonotype was counted at least ten times. The rearrangement joins TRBV12-3 or TRBV12-4 to TRBJ1-1; 8 bases fit TRBD1. V gave up 4 bases and J gave up 0 bases; unmatched junction bases: 4. The CDR3 extends over 15 amino acids. The CDR3 DNA sequence: TGTGCCAGCAGTTCACGGACAGGGATGAACACTGAAGCTTTCTTT. Protein product: CASSSRTGMNTEAFF.

At least ten counts were recorded for this clonotype. This chain connects TRBV12-3 or TRBV12-4 to TRBJ2-1, with TRBD2 identical over 10 bases. V was pared by 3 bases and J by 8 bases, with 7 bases of the junction left unmatched. This CDR3 spans 15 amino acids. Here the CDR3 reads CASSFRAGGRYEQFF. CDR3 DNA sequence: TGTGCCAGCAGTTTTAGAGCGGGGGGGCGGTATGAGCAGTTCTTC.

The genes are TRBV5-1 and TRBJ1-1; D is undetermined. The V gene lost 3 bases and the J gene lost 7 bases, with 28 bases spanning the gap. The germline V gene encodes CDR1 SGHRS and CDR2 YFSETQ. The CDR3 has 18 amino acids. This chain's CDR3 is CASSSRNLRTVQSGEAFF. The CDR3 nucleotides read TGCGCCAGCAGCTCCAGGAATTTAAGGACGGTCCAGAGTGGTGAAGCTTTCTTT.

To note about this clonotype: The CDR3 end shows no conserved phenylalanine or tryptophan, and so a read error is likely. The DNA is left out, because the CDR3 cannot be placed on it with certainty; the CDR3 is given as TCRdb lists it. The CDR3 protein is CASSLHVTG. The V call is TRBV7-9, the J call TRBJ1-4; the table's D call, TRBD1, was not checked against the DNA. Germline CDR1 and CDR2: SEHNR and FQNEAQ (reference sequence). Ends included, the CDR3 has 9 residues.